This T cell receptor (beta chain) was sequenced for a study of cytomegalovirus exposure and HLA in healthy donors. General study results and limits: The investigators catalogued 164 TCR beta chains as cytomegalovirus-associated. Rare sequences made up most TCRs, while some public TCRs were found in many donors.

Among the roughly 120 subjects of the validation cohort, separate from the 666-subject first cohort, were the donors. This clone was observed a single time. Antigen specificity is unknown. Germline V gives CDR1 MNHNY, CDR2 SVGAGI (reference sequence). V lost 6 bases to trimming and J lost 6 bases, with 8 bases between them. The CDR3 extends over 11 amino acids. The method was immunoSEQ multiplex PCR; TCRdb's version includes in-frame clones alone and lacks a portion of them. The data hold 200,000 to 250,000 clones, with around 90% observed a single time. The sequenced sample was PBMCs. This sequence originates from a woman between 18 and 29 years old in good health and CMV-seronegative. The V and J genes are TRBV6-6 and TRBJ1-1; D ambiguous. CDR3 loop: CASRREAEAFF. The CDR3 DNA sequence: TGTGCCAGCAGACGGGAGGCTGAAGCTTTCTTT.